Listed here are 26 T cell receptor beta chains from one sample, sequenced in a study of metastatic and nonmetastatic thyroid tumors. TCRdb re-clonotyped the PCR reads via MiXCR. The table records about 92,000 clones, around 14% of them present only once. All patients reached thyroid surgery having received no treatment beforehand. The sample was blood. The receptors stem from a female donor with papillary thyroid cancer or a benign thyroid nodule (not recorded which). Some clones in this sample may be carry-over from other donors' samples.

In this sample, this clone turned up many times. This chain uses TRBV30 with TRBJ1-3; 7 bases agree with TRBD1. The trim removed 2 bases at V and 3 bases at J, leaving 10 bases unmatched. The CDR3 extends over 16 amino acids. In germline, CDR1 is GTSNPN, CDR2 SVGIG (reference sequence). For the CDR3, the DNA is TGTGCCTGGAGTACTTGGGGAGGGGGCTATGGAAACACCATATATTTT. As protein: CAWSTWGGGYGNTIYF.

This clone was picked up many times. This chain joins TRBV3-1 and TRBJ2-1; D remains unclear. Germline V gene sequence: CDR1 LGHDT, CDR2 YNNKEL (reference sequence). The CDR3 runs 15 residues. V lost 0 bases to trimming and J lost 1 base, with 7 bases between them. This chain's CDR3 is CASSQELDSYNEQFF. The CDR3 DNA follows: TGTGCCAGCAGCCAAGAATTAGATTCCTACAATGAGCAGTTCTTC.

V usage is TRBV5-1 and J usage is TRBJ2-3; 12 nucleotides align to TRBD2. The CDR3 is 16 amino acids. CDR1 is SGHRS and CDR2 is YFSETQ in the germline V gene. Losses at the gene ends were 0 bases for V and 5 bases for J; bases not matched to a gene: 4. The CDR3 DNA follows: TGCGCCAGCAGCTTGGAGAAACTAGCGGGGGGAGATACGCAGTATTTT. Its protein is CASSLEKLAGGDTQYF.

Concerning this clone: This may be a read error, as it is one base from a much larger clone. The V call is TRBV9, the J call TRBJ2-3; TRBD2 agrees at 11 bases. Germline V gene sequence: CDR1 SGDLS, CDR2 YYNGEE. The CDR3 contains 16 residues. The CDR3, as DNA: TGTGCCAGCACCGTAGATAGCGGGGGGGCCCCAGATACGCAGTATTTT. Its translation: CASTVDSGGAPDTQYF. Supplemented by reference TRBV9 and TRBJ2-3, the full variable domain reads DSGVTQTPKHLITATGQRVTLRCSPRSGDLSVYWYQQSLDQGLQFLIQYYNGEERAKGNILERFSAQQFPDLHSELNLSSLELGDSALYFCASTVDSGGAPDTQYFGPGTRLTVL.

This clone has at least ten counts. The J gene is TRBJ2-7, the V gene TRBV6-5; D remains ambiguous. Germline-derived CDR1 and CDR2 are MNHEY and SVGAGI. Between the trimmed V and J ends, which lost 0 bases and 2 bases, there was a span of 14 bases. The CDR3 totals 16 residues. For the CDR3, the DNA is TGTGCCAGCAGTTACTCGATCCAGGAGAGTACCTACGAGCAGTACTTC. It specifies CASSYSIQESTYEQYF.

This clone has a count of ten or more. The V call is TRBV20-1, the J call TRBJ1-5, with TRBD1 as a possible D gene (6 bases). Germline V gives CDR1 DFQATT, CDR2 SNEGSKA (reference sequence). The length of the CDR3 is 16 residues. V lost 3 bases and J lost 1, with 16 bases in between. Here the CDR3 reads CSASPAGGRSNQPQHF. As DNA, the CDR3 is TGCAGTGCTAGTCCCGCCGGGGGCAGGAGCAATCAGCCCCAGCATTTT.

As to this clone: At one end the junction does not follow the germline gene, possibly because of a read error. The chain uses TRBV7-1 and TRBJ2-7, with 9 bases identical to TRBD1. TRBV7-1 belongs to the ORF category, with a function that is uncertain. The CDR3 is made up of 20 amino acids. The CDR3 DNA sequence: TGTGCCAGCAGCTCTACTTCGGGAACTAAACCGGGACAGGGTAAGACGACTTGGGACTTC. Protein product: CASSSTSGTKPGQGKTTWDF.

This clone has more than one count but fewer than ten. This rearrangement joins TRBV6-1 to TRBJ2-3; D uncertain. V lost 7 bases and J lost 3, with 14 bases in between. This CDR3 has 14 amino acids. Germline loops: CDR1 MNHNS, CDR2 SASEGT. DNA of the CDR3: TGTGCCAGCAAGCGAGAAAATGGTACAGATACGCAGTATTTT. Protein: CASKRENGTDTQYF.

This clone has at least ten counts. The chain recombines TRBV5-1 with TRBJ2-7; D is ambiguous. CDR1 is SGHRS, CDR2 YFSETQ, per germline. V lost 2 bases to trimming and J lost 0 bases, with 6 bases between them. This CDR3 is 13 amino acids long. Written as DNA, the CDR3 is TGCGCCAGCAGCTTAAAGGGCTCCTACGAGCAGTACTTC. This encodes CASSLKGSYEQYF.

The chain employs TRBV19 and TRBJ2-3; D may correspond to TRBD1 or TRBD2 (5 bases each). V lost 1 base and J 3 bases, leaving 14 bases between the germline ends. The V gene's germline CDR1 is LNHDA and CDR2 SQIVND (reference sequence). The CDR3 runs to 16 residues. The CDR3 sequence: CASSIGDPLITDTQYF. The CDR3 DNA is TGTGCCAGTAGTATAGGGGACCCGTTGATAACAGATACGCAGTATTTT.

As concerns this clone: A much larger clone differs by one base, so this may be a read error. This specimen includes other DNA sequences encoding the same CDR3. The rearrangement uses TRBV4-1 and TRBJ2-3; 9 bases agree with TRBD2. This CDR3 is 16 amino acids long. Germline assignment: CDR1 MGHRA and CDR2 YSYEKL. After removal of 2 bases from V and 3 bases from J, the junction contained 6 bases not matched to a gene. In DNA, the CDR3 is TGCGCCAGCAGCCAAAGAGCGGGGGGTCGAACAGATACGCAGTATTTT. It specifies CASSQRAGGRTDTQYF.

This clone was picked up many times. The rearrangement links TRBV28 to TRBJ1-1; D unclear. Trimming left V 7 bases short and J 2 bases short, with 5 bases between. This CDR3 spans 11 amino acids. Germline V CDR1 and CDR2: MDHEN, SYDVKM. The CDR3 loop is CASIDNTEAFF. For the CDR3, the DNA is TGTGCCAGCATTGATAACACTGAAGCTTTCTTT.

The chain employs TRBV28 and TRBJ1-1; D is unclear. CDR3 length: 11 amino acids. Germline V gives CDR1 MDHEN, CDR2 SYDVKM. Trimming removed 11 bases from V and 0 bases from J, with 7 bases in between. The CDR3 DNA reads as TGTGCCCTTAGGGTGAACACTGAAGCTTTCTTT. Its translation: CALRVNTEAFF.

In regard to this clone: This may be a read error: a much more frequent sequence differs by one nucleotide. V is TRBV27 and J is TRBJ2-1; TRBD1 is a possible D gene (6 bases). The V gene's germline CDR1 is MNHEY and CDR2 SMNVEV (reference sequence). The CDR3 contains 15 residues. The CDR3 DNA reads as TGTGCCAGCAGTCCGTACAGGGTAAGCACCAATGAGCAATTCTTC. Its translation: CASSPYRVSTNEQFF.

The sample holds many counts of this clone. This rearrangement joins TRBV3-1 to TRBJ1-2; 7 bases line up with TRBD1. The ends lost 0 bases at V and 6 bases at J; junction bases unmatched: 7. Per germline, CDR1 LGHDT and CDR2 YNNKEL (reference sequence). CDR3 length: 15 residues. CDR3 amino acids: CASSQDLGQANGYTF. The CDR3, as DNA: TGTGCCAGCAGCCAAGATTTAGGACAGGCTAATGGCTACACCTTC.

In its sample, this clone was seen many times. J is TRBJ2-7 and V is TRBV6-2 or TRBV6-3, with D unclear. In germline, CDR1 is MNHEY, CDR2 SVGEGT. Trimming stripped 6 bases from V and 6 bases from J, with 15 bases between. The CDR3 runs to 13 residues. The CDR3 region has the DNA TGTGCCAGCAGATCGTCCCAAGTAGGCGAGCAGTACTTC. Protein sequence: CASRSSQVGEQYF.

Note on this clone: A much more abundant neighbour one base away suggests this may be a read error. The CDR3 end shows no conserved phenylalanine or tryptophan, and so a read error is likely. This chain uses TRBV5-6 with TRBJ2-1; D possibly corresponds to TRBD2 (5 bases). The V and J ends lost 6 bases and 2 bases respectively, with 12 bases between them. Looked up from germline, CDR1 is SGHDT and CDR2 is YYEEEE. This CDR3 has 14 amino acids. This chain's CDR3 is CASKGGATYNEQFL. CDR3 DNA sequence: TGTGCCAGCAAAGGAGGCGCGACCTACAATGAGCAGTTCCTC.

In its sample, this clone was seen a few times. A much larger clone differs from this one at a single base, so this may be a read error. The gene calls are TRBV12-5 and TRBJ2-3, with D unresolved. V shed 2 bases and J shed 0 bases, with 18 bases lying between them. CDR1 and CDR2 (germline): LGHNT, FRNRAP. This CDR3 has 18 residues. Here the CDR3 DNA reads TGTGCTAGTGGTTTGTTATTTTCGGCGGCGACTAGCACAGATACGCAGTATTTT. Amino acids: CASGLLFSAATSTDTQYF. The full variable domain, with the rest looked up from reference TRBV12-5 and TRBJ2-3, is DARVTQTPRHKVTEMGQEVTMRCQPILGHNTVFWYRQTMMQGLELLAYFRNRAPLDDSGMPKDRFSAEMPDATLATLKIQPSEPRDSAVYFCASGLLFSAATSTDTQYFGPGTRLTVL.

This clone has ten or more counts. The chain employs TRBV28 and TRBJ1-4; D may be TRBD1 (6 bases). V was cut by 5 bases and J by 10 bases, with 20 bases left in between. The CDR3 totals 15 residues. Germline-derived CDR1 and CDR2 are MDHEN and SYDVKM. The CDR3 DNA reads TGTGCCAGCAGTACGACACACTCGGGGGGCGGAAAACTGTTTTTT. It yields the protein CASSTTHSGGGKLFF.

This clone appeared many times. J is TRBJ1-1 and V is TRBV2; D uncertain. The germline CDR1 and CDR2 sequences are SNHLY and FYNNEI. V lost 5 bases and J 7 bases, leaving 17 bases between the germline ends. The length of the CDR3 is 14 residues. The CDR3 is CASSLTSGRIEAFF. The CDR3 DNA reads as TGTGCCAGCAGTCTTACTTCAGGTAGGATTGAAGCTTTCTTT.

Concerning this clone itself: This may stem from a read error, because a much larger clone lies one nucleotide away. V gene TRBV4-2 combines with J gene TRBJ1-2; D gene unclear. Per germline, CDR1 LGHNA and CDR2 YNFKEQ. CDR3 size: 14 residues. V lost 3 bases and J lost 2, with 10 bases in between. The DNA of the CDR3 is TGTGCCAGCAGCCAGATAGGACTGAACTATGGCTACACCTTC. It specifies CASSQIGLNYGYTF.

This clone was seen ten or more times. The J gene is TRBJ1-1, the V gene TRBV7-2, with D unclear. The CDR3 covers 12 residues. With 1 base removed from V and 4 bases from J, the gap between germline ends came to 4 bases. In germline, CDR1 is SGHTA, CDR2 FQGNSA. The CDR3 nucleotides are TGTGCCAGCAGCTTAGGAATCACTGAAGCTTTCTTT. It is translated as CASSLGITEAFF.

As regards this clone: A much more abundant neighbour one base away suggests this may be a read error. V is TRBV5-1 and J is TRBJ2-2; D gene unclear. Germline loops: CDR1 SGHRS, CDR2 YFSETQ. Trimming shortened V by 1 base and J by 3 bases, and 7 bases separated the two germline ends. The CDR3 sequence is 14 residues long. The CDR3 DNA is TGCGCCAGCAGCTTGTTGTCGCACACCGGGGAGCTGTTTTTT. Protein product: CASSLLSHTGELFF. The whole variable domain, filled in from reference TRBV5-1 and TRBJ2-2, reads KAGVTQTPRYLIKTRGQQVTLSCSPISGHRSVSWYQQTPGQGLQFLFEYFSETQRNKGNFPGRFSGRQFSNSRSEMNVSTLELGDSALYLCASSLLSHTGELFFGEGSRLTVL.

This clone was found many times. The genes are TRBV5-1 and TRBJ1-2; D perhaps matches TRBD1 (5 bases). CDR1 is SGHRS and CDR2 is YFSETQ in the germline V gene. The CDR3 covers 14 residues. Trimming removed 0 bases at V and 9 bases at J, with 15 bases between. CDR3 residues: CASSLGDSGMSYTF. In DNA form, the CDR3 reads TGCGCCAGCAGCTTGGGGGACTCGGGGATGAGCTACACCTTC.

This clone was counted between two and nine times. A clone one base away is much larger, so this may be a read error. Other nucleotide sequences from this sample produce the same CDR3. The chain combines TRBV30 with TRBJ2-5; 11 bases align to TRBD2. The V segment lost 8 bases and the J segment 1 base; nucleotides outside the gene matches: 9. CDR1 and CDR2 (germline): GTSNPN, SVGIG (reference sequence). The CDR3 runs to 15 residues. The CDR3 region is CAGGTSGGAQETQYF. DNA for the CDR3: TGTGCCGGGGGTACTAGCGGGGGTGCCCAAGAGACCCAGTACTTC.

This clone was counted many times. Different DNA sequences within this sample yield the same CDR3. This chain joins TRBV7-8 and TRBJ1-6; tentatively, D is TRBD1 (6 bases). Germline loops: CDR1 SGHVS, CDR2 FQNEAQ. The length of the CDR3 is 18 residues. The V and J ends lost 7 bases and 0 bases respectively, with 19 bases between them. The CDR3 sequence: CASTGGRTESSYNSPLHF. CDR3 coding DNA: TGTGCCAGCACTGGGGGGCGGACTGAGAGCTCCTATAATTCACCCCTCCACTTT.